A single sample gave rise to the 21 T cell receptor beta chains below, sequenced in a study of radiation and T cells in renal cell carcinoma. Specified time point: blood 4 weeks post-SBRT, at nephrectomy. Noted treatment: 15 Gy SBRT to primary tumor, nephrectomy 4 weeks later. Method: immunoSEQ multiplex PCR; TCRdb's copy keeps in-frame clones and lacks some. The repertoire includes some 100,000 clones, 80% to 90% of them detected once, and more than 7% sits in the top ten. The specimen was blood, collected from a patient whose treatment included radiotherapy and nephrectomy. These receptors all come from a man aged 55 to 70 with renal cell carcinoma.

V usage is TRBV19 and J usage is TRBJ2-5, with 9 bases aligning to TRBD2. The trim removed 7 bases at V and 5 bases at J, leaving 11 bases unmatched. CDR1 is LNHDA and CDR2 is SQIVND in the germline V gene (reference sequence). This CDR3 has 15 amino acids. The chain's CDR3 is CASTRRGGEDETQYF. In nucleotides, the CDR3 is TGTGCCAGTACCCGGCGGGGGGGGGAGGATGAGACCCAGTACTTC.

The CDR3 DNA reads as TGCGCCAGCAGCTACGCCTTACTGGCCGGGGAGCTGTTTTTT. Protein: CASSYALLAGELFF. The genes are TRBV5-1 and TRBJ2-2; D is unresolved. V was trimmed by 3 bases and J by 6 bases, leaving 12 bases between them. CDR3 length: 14 residues. Germline lookup yields CDR1 SGHRS and CDR2 YFSETQ.

The chain couples TRBV27 to TRBJ1-2; D might be TRBD1 (5 bases). CDR3 length: 12 amino acids. The V and J ends lost 4 bases and 11 bases respectively, with 14 bases between them. Germline V gives CDR1 MNHEY, CDR2 SMNVEV (reference sequence). The CDR3 nucleotides read TGTGCCAGCAGTTCAAGTCAGGGCGGATACACCTTC. Protein sequence: CASSSSQGGYTF.

This clone was seen just once. The genes are TRBV10-1 and TRBJ2-7; 7 nucleotides match TRBD2. Germline values: CDR1 WNHNN, CDR2 SYGVQD (reference sequence). With V trimmed by 5 bases and J by 5 bases, 9 bases remained unmatched. The CDR3 sequence is 14 residues long. The CDR3 DNA reads as TGCGCCAGCAGTACGGGGGGAGCCCGCGACGAGCAGTACTTC. Its protein is CASSTGGARDEQYF.

The CDR3 nucleotides are TGTGCCAGCAGCTGGCAGGGCGACTATGGCTACACCTTC. Encoded protein: CASSWQGDYGYTF. The V call is TRBV7-8, the J call TRBJ1-2; tentatively, D is TRBD1 (5 bases). Germline V gene sequence: CDR1 SGHVS, CDR2 FQNEAQ. Trimming left V 4 bases short and J 3 bases short, with 9 bases between. This CDR3 contains 13 residues. Full variable domain (outside the CDR3, taken from reference TRBV7-8 and TRBJ1-2): GAGVSQSPRYKVAKRGQDVALRCDPISGHVSLFWYQQALGQGPEFLTYFQNEAQLDKSGLPSDRFFAERPEGSVSTLKIQRTQQEDSAVYLCASSWQGDYGYTFGSGTRLTVV.

The V gene is TRBV7-6, the J gene TRBJ2-1; 7 bases agree with TRBD2. Germline trimming cut 5 bases from V and 9 bases from J; bases unmatched to any gene: 4. The CDR3 has 12 residues. Germline V gene data show CDR1 as SGHVS and CDR2 as FNYEAQ. The CDR3 DNA sequence: TGTGCCAGCAGCCCCTGGGGGGGTGAGCAGTTCTTC. This sequence encodes CASSPWGGEQFF.

The V call is TRBV2, the J call TRBJ2-1; 7 bases match TRBD1. Germline loops: CDR1 SNHLY, CDR2 FYNNEI. J lost 15 bases, V lost 0 bases, and 2 bases had no gene match. This CDR3 has 11 amino acids. The CDR3 region is CASSEARGLFF. The CDR3 bases are TGTGCCAGCAGTGAAGCGAGGGGGCTGTTCTTC.

The rearrangement joins TRBV15 to TRBJ2-7, with 9 bases aligning to TRBD2. Germline assignment: CDR1 LNHNV and CDR2 YYDKDF (reference sequence). With V trimmed by 0 bases and J by 3 bases, 6 bases remained unmatched. The CDR3 has 16 residues. CDR3 nucleotide sequence: TGTGCCACCAGCAGAGATGGGCTAGCGGGACTCTACGAGCAGTACTTC. Amino acids: CATSRDGLAGLYEQYF. Full variable domain (outside the CDR3, taken from reference TRBV15 and TRBJ2-7): DAMVIQNPRYQVTQFGKPVTLSCSQTLNHNVMYWYQQKSSQAPKLLFHYYDKDFNNEADTPDNFQSRRPNTSFCFLDIRSPGLGDTAMYLCATSRDGLAGLYEQYFGPGTRLTVT.

The chain joins TRBV5-4 to TRBJ2-3, with a weak D call TRBD2 (5 bases). Trimming removed 2 bases at V and 0 bases at J, with 10 bases between. The CDR3 runs 15 residues. CDR1 is SGHNT, CDR2 YYREEE, per germline (reference sequence). The CDR3 bases are TGTGCCAGCAGCTTAAGGACTGTCAGCACAGATACGCAGTATTTT. Translated: CASSLRTVSTDTQYF.

The rearrangement joins TRBV14 to TRBJ2-1, with 7 bases identical to TRBD1. J gave up 5 bases and V 4 bases, and 5 bases lay outside the gene matches. Germline V gene data show CDR1 as SGHDN and CDR2 as FVKESK. The CDR3 contains 14 residues. CDR3 nucleotide sequence: TGTGCCAGCAGCCGCCGGGACAGCCACAATGAGCAGTTCTTC. It translates to CASSRRDSHNEQFF.

This chain uses TRBV27 with TRBJ2-7; 7 nucleotides line up with TRBD1. The CDR3 has 16 residues. The germline V gene encodes CDR1 MNHEY and CDR2 SMNVEV (reference sequence). Trimming removed 6 bases from V and 0 bases from J; junction bases left unmatched: 11. In DNA, the CDR3 is TGTGCCAGCAGCTCCAGTAGGGGGCCCCTCTCCTACGAGCAGTACTTC. Translating it yields CASSSSRGPLSYEQYF.

The chain combines TRBV19 with TRBJ2-5; D possibly corresponds to TRBD1 (6 bases). Per the germline V gene, CDR1 is LNHDA and CDR2 is SQIVND (reference sequence). This CDR3 spans 14 amino acids. V was clipped by 4 bases and J by 0 bases, with 9 bases between them. The CDR3 loop reads CASSTQGYQETQYF. The CDR3 nucleotides are TGTGCCAGTAGTACACAGGGTTACCAAGAGACCCAGTACTTC.

The rearrangement links TRBV18 to TRBJ1-2; D gene ambiguous. Trimming removed 3 bases from V and 2 bases from J, with 13 bases in between. Germline V lookup: CDR1 KGHSH, CDR2 LQKENI. CDR3 length: 15 residues. The CDR3 DNA is TGTGCCAGCTCACCCCCCGTGGAGGGCAACTATGGCTACACCTTC. As protein: CASSPPVEGNYGYTF.

This chain connects TRBV6-5 to TRBJ2-6; D uncertain. Germline lookup yields CDR1 MNHEY and CDR2 SVGAGI. The CDR3 loop spans 14 amino acids. V lost 9 bases, J lost 0 bases, and 9 bases lay in between. CDR3 in DNA: TGTGCCAGTCGAAGGGTCTCTGGGGCCAACGTCCTGACTTTC. It yields the protein CASRRVSGANVLTF.

The chain joins TRBV28 to TRBJ2-7; no clear D. CDR1 and CDR2 from the germline V gene are MDHEN and SYDVKM. The CDR3 has 13 amino acids. Trimming removed 4 bases from V and 2 bases from J, with 9 bases in between. CDR3 nucleotide sequence: TGTGCCAGCAGTTCCGACATGACCTACGAGCAGTACTTC. It codes for CASSSDMTYEQYF.

This chain connects TRBV10-3 to TRBJ2-1; 10 bases align to TRBD2. The CDR3 runs 15 residues. The trim removed 6 bases at V and 7 bases at J, leaving 9 bases unmatched. The germline V gene has CDR1 ENHRY and CDR2 SYGVKD. The CDR3: CAIRITSGAINEQFF. The CDR3 DNA reads TGTGCCATCAGGATTACTAGCGGGGCTATTAATGAGCAGTTCTTC.

V and J are TRBV7-9 and TRBJ1-2; D perhaps matches TRBD1 (5 bases). CDR1 is SEHNR and CDR2 is FQNEAQ in the germline V gene (reference sequence). This CDR3 spans 13 amino acids. The V gene lost 1 base and the J gene lost 6 bases, with 9 bases spanning the gap. The chain's CDR3 is CASSLDQGNGYTF. CDR3 sequence (DNA): TGTGCCAGCAGCTTAGATCAGGGTAATGGCTACACCTTC.

CDR3 DNA: TGTGCCAGCAGTTCAGGGACGTGGAATCAGCCCCAGCATTTT. Its translation is CASSSGTWNQPQHF. The chain joins TRBV6-5 to TRBJ1-5, with D maybe TRBD1 (5 bases). This CDR3 has 14 amino acids. Germline V gives CDR1 MNHEY, CDR2 SVGAGI. V lost 4 bases, J lost 4 bases, and 11 bases lay in between.

The chain employs TRBV27 and TRBJ1-1; a weak D match, TRBD1 (6 bases). V lost 6 bases and J 3 bases, leaving 17 bases between the germline ends. Germline V gives CDR1 MNHEY, CDR2 SMNVEV (reference sequence). The CDR3 extends over 15 amino acids. The CDR3 region is CASSPWGAGYTEAFF. Written as DNA, the CDR3 is TGTGCCAGCAGCCCATGGGGGGCCGGTTACACTGAAGCTTTCTTT.

V and J are TRBV7-9 and TRBJ2-7; D could derive from TRBD1 or TRBD2 (5 bases each). The CDR3 sequence is 13 residues long. The V gene lost 1 base and the J gene lost 6 bases, with 10 bases spanning the gap. Germline CDR1 SEHNR, CDR2 FQNEAQ (reference sequence). The chain's CDR3 is CASSLGGTGEQYF. The CDR3, as DNA: TGTGCCAGCAGCTTAGGGGGGACGGGCGAGCAGTACTTC.

This clone was counted a single time. The chain is built from TRBV7-8 and TRBJ1-2; D gene unclear. The CDR3 runs to 14 residues. Between the trimmed V and J ends, which lost 5 bases and 7 bases, there was a span of 17 bases. Germline V gene sequence: CDR1 SGHVS, CDR2 FQNEAQ. This CDR3 is CASSAPGLWAGYTF. The CDR3 DNA sequence: TGTGCCAGCAGCGCTCCAGGTTTGTGGGCTGGCTACACCTTC.